This passage covers 26 T cell receptor beta chains from one sample sequenced in a study of tumor-infiltrating lymphocytes in primary liver carcinoma (dated by TCRdb to 2017 to 2019). TRIzol reagent was used to extract blood RNA from unsorted whole blood, while the DNeasy Blood & Tissue kit provided the germline DNA. Sequencing was performed on an Illumina HiSeq 2500. TCRbeta-specific cDNA was reverse-transcribed from about 0.45 ug total RNA using a constant-region primer and ProtoScript II reverse transcriptase. Three nested multiplex PCR rounds, following a slightly modified ARM-PCR procedure, were used to build the TCRbeta libraries. Each of the first two PCR rounds ran for around 10 cycles using multiplex TRBV1-TRBV30 forward primers together with a Cbeta reverse primer. The public reads were reanalyzed by TCRdb: fastp trimming at Q25, MiXCR alignment, in-frame beta chains only. Rows are unified per CDR3 protein, each entry keeping the most common DNA and genes. The sample contains about 180,000 distinct CDR3 sequences, 60% of them found a single time. Together, the top ten hold 70% to 80% of the sample.

The sample was peripheral blood. All receptors come from a man aged 40-49 years with primary liver carcinoma and hepatitis B virus infection.

The chain has TRBV29-1 and TRBJ1-1, with 10 positions matching TRBD1. In germline, CDR1 is SQVTM, CDR2 ANQGSEA. This CDR3 comprises 13 residues. Trimming at V came to 6 bases and at J to 4 bases, leaving 5 bases not matched to a gene. CDR3 amino acids: CSVGQGMSTEAFF. DNA for the CDR3: TGCAGCGTGGGACAGGGGATGAGCACTGAAGCTTTCTTT.

The chain joins TRBV6-1 to TRBJ1-2; TRBD1 agrees at 8 bases. Germline values: CDR1 MNHNS, CDR2 SASEGT. The CDR3 has 12 amino acids. Trimming cost V 7 bases and J 5 bases; bases outside gene matches: 3. CDR3 protein: CASTGQGYGYTF. In nucleotides, the CDR3 is TGTGCCAGCACAGGACAGGGATATGGCTACACCTTC.

The rearrangement links TRBV6-5 to TRBJ2-3; no reliable D call. The V gene's germline CDR1 is MNHEY and CDR2 SVGAGI. CDR3 length: 14 amino acids. V was clipped by 2 bases and J by 6 bases, with 12 bases between them. Written as DNA, the CDR3 is TGTGCCAGCAGTTACCAGAGAAGGAGCGATACGCAGTATTTT. Translating gives CASSYQRRSDTQYF.

Notes on this clonotype: Its ends do not fully match the called genes, so a read error is possible. The chain combines TRBV11-2 with TRBJ2-1; D tentatively fits TRBD1 or TRBD2 (7 bases each). The CDR3 contains 16 residues. Germline V gene data show CDR1 as SGHAT and CDR2 as FQNNGV. CDR3 protein: CASSSITSDQGDEQFF. The CDR3 DNA follows: TGTGCCAGCAGCTCTATAACTAGCGACCAGGGGGATGAACAGTTCTTC.

This chain uses TRBV14 with TRBJ2-1, with TRBD2 matching 13 bases. Germline V lookup: CDR1 SGHDN, CDR2 FVKESK. The V segment lost 3 bases and the J segment 1 base; nucleotides outside the gene matches: 9. The CDR3 extends over 19 amino acids. The CDR3 sequence is CASSQGLLAGGSSYNEQFF. The CDR3 region has the DNA TGTGCCAGCAGCCAGGGATTACTAGCGGGAGGGAGTTCCTACAATGAGCAGTTCTTC.

This clonotype was counted between two and nine times. The chain uses TRBV10-2 and TRBJ2-7; 11 positions agree with TRBD2. Germline CDR1 and CDR2: WSHSY and SAAADI. V shed 6 bases, J shed 7 bases, and the junction held 14 bases outside the gene matches. The CDR3 sequence is 16 residues long. Here the CDR3 DNA reads TGCGCCAGCAGGCTAGCGGGAGGACCATTTTTAAGTGAGCAGTACTTC. Translation gives CASRLAGGPFLSEQYF.

This chain connects TRBV29-1 to TRBJ2-3; D call uncertain. V was clipped by 0 bases and J by 3 bases, with 7 bases between them. Per germline, CDR1 SQVTM and CDR2 ANQGSEA. CDR3 size: 13 residues. CDR3 amino acids: CSVEEAVTDTQYF. In DNA form, the CDR3 reads TGCAGCGTTGAAGAGGCAGTGACAGATACGCAGTATTTT.

The chain combines TRBV6-6 with TRBJ2-2, with 7 positions matching TRBD2. The CDR3 length is 11 residues. V lost 9 bases and J lost 7; bases outside the gene matches: 2. Germline loops: CDR1 MNHNY, CDR2 SVGAGI (reference sequence). The CDR3 DNA reads TGTGCCAGTGGGGGGGGCGGGGAGCTGTTTTTT. Its translation: CASGGGGELFF.

As for this clonotype: This CDR3 is missing its conserved last phenylalanine or tryptophan, likely due to a read error. V usage is TRBV11-2 and J usage is TRBJ2-1; either TRBD1 or TRBD2 may fit D (6 bases each). The CDR3 spans 15 residues. CDR1 is SGHAT, CDR2 FQNNGV, per germline. CDR3 loop: CASSLLGGLGNEQFS. CDR3 nucleotide sequence: TGTGCTAGCAGCTTGCTAGGGGGGTTGGGCAATGAGCAGTTCTCC.

For this clonotype: Since a much larger clone is just one base distant, this may be a read error. This chain links TRBV11-2 with TRBJ1-2, with TRBD1 matching over 7 bases. There are 14 residues in the CDR3. Germline CDR1 reads SGHAT; CDR2 reads FQNNGV. CDR3 bases: TGTGCCAGCAGCCCCGGGACAGACCCCTATGGCTACGCCTTC. Translated, it gives CASSPGTDPYGYAF.

The chain joins TRBV29-1 to TRBJ2-3; 9 bases map to TRBD1. V gave up 6 bases and J gave up 4 bases; unmatched junction bases: 11. Germline lookup yields CDR1 SQVTM and CDR2 ANQGSEA. The CDR3 consists of 15 residues. This CDR3 reads CSVPGQGSRADTQYF. In DNA form, the CDR3 reads TGCAGCGTACCGGGACAGGGTTCAAGGGCAGATACGCAGTATTTT.

With regard to this clonotype: This may be a read error, as it is one base from a much larger clone. CDR3 protein: CNVPSGVVYNEQFF. CDR3 nucleotide sequence: TGCAACGTCCCTAGCGGGGTGGTCTACAATGAGCAGTTCTTC. This chain joins TRBV29-1 and TRBJ2-1; 9 bases match TRBD2. Germline V lookup: CDR1 SQVTM, CDR2 ANQGSEA. The CDR3 has 14 residues.

On this clonotype itself: Germline and junction disagree at one end, which may indicate a read error. This chain connects TRBV5-4 to TRBJ2-5; possibly TRBD2 for D (6 bases). Germline V gene lookup returns CDR1 SGHNT and CDR2 YYREEE (reference sequence). The CDR3 sequence is 17 residues long. The CDR3: CSSSPIRGKGTGETQYF. CDR3 coding DNA: TGTTCCAGCAGCCCTATCCGGGGGAAAGGGACGGGAGAGACCCAGTACTTC.

The chain carries TRBV29-1 and TRBJ2-2; D might be TRBD2 (5 bases). Trimming cost V 0 bases and J 6 bases, with 14 bases left between them. CDR3 length: 15 residues. Looked up from germline, CDR1 is SQVTM and CDR2 is ANQGSEA. The CDR3 region has the DNA TGCAGCGTTGAAGACGCCTCGGGAATCCCCGGGGAGCTGTTTTTT. Translating gives CSVEDASGIPGELFF.

This clonotype was picked up a small number of times. Possible read error: a much larger clone is one base away. Because the CDR3 is missing its conserved closing phenylalanine or tryptophan, this is likely a read error. The genes are TRBV11-2 and TRBJ2-7; a possible D gene is TRBD1 (6 bases). V lost 5 bases and J 5 bases, leaving 13 bases between the germline ends. Germline-derived CDR1 and CDR2 are SGHAT and FQNNGV. This CDR3 spans 13 amino acids. The CDR3 DNA sequence: TGTGCCAGCAGCGTGGACAGAGTACACGAGCAGTACCTC. This encodes CASSVDRVHEQYL.

This clonotype was counted many times. The chain combines TRBV11-2 with TRBJ1-2; D unresolved. CDR3 size: 13 residues. Trimming removed 0 bases at V and 6 bases at J, with 8 bases between. Germline-derived CDR1 and CDR2 are SGHAT and FQNNGV. CDR3 DNA: TGTGCCAGCAGCTTAGATCTTGGGGATGGCTACACCTTC. As protein: CASSLDLGDGYTF.

With respect to this clonotype: Just one base apart from a much larger clone, this may be a read error. This chain uses TRBV11-3 with TRBJ2-7; TRBD1 might be the D (6 bases). V lost 1 base, J lost 3 bases, and 13 bases lay in between. CDR1 SGHNT and CDR2 YENEEA come from the germline V gene. This CDR3 has 15 residues. In nucleotides, the CDR3 is TGTGCCAGCAGCTTAGGACAGGAGCATATCTACGAGCAGTACTTC. Its translation: CASSLGQEHIYEQYF.

The chain couples TRBV5-1 to TRBJ1-5, with TRBD1 identical over 8 bases. Trimming at V came to 0 bases and at J to 2 bases, leaving 1 base not matched to a gene. Germline V gene data show CDR1 as SGHRS and CDR2 as YFSETQ. The CDR3 extends over 15 amino acids. DNA of the CDR3: TGCGCCAGCAGCTTGGAGGGACAGGGCAATCAGCCCCAGCATTTT. Translated: CASSLEGQGNQPQHF.

As for this clonotype: It may be a read error: a sequence one base away is much more abundant. The DNA for the CDR3 is TGTGCCAGCAGCCTGGGGACTCATCTAGCCAAAAACATTCAGTACTTC. It is translated as CASSLGTHLAKNIQYF. The chain is built from TRBV11-1 and TRBJ2-4; D perhaps matches TRBD2 (6 bases). The CDR3 has 16 residues. V gave up 5 bases and J gave up 0 bases, with 14 bases separating them. CDR1 SGHAT and CDR2 FQDESV come from the germline V gene (reference sequence). Combining the CDR3 with reference TRBV11-1 and TRBJ2-4 gives the whole variable domain EAEVAQSPRYKITEKSQAVAFWCDPISGHATLYWYRQILGQGPELLVQFQDESVVDDSQLPKDRFSAERLKGVDSTLKIQPAELGDSAMYLCASSLGTHLAKNIQYFGAGTRLSVL.

Note on this clonotype: A junction end diverges from the germline sequence, so it may reflect a read error. The V call is TRBV4-1, the J call TRBJ1-6; 7 nucleotides align to TRBD1. The CDR3 sequence is 17 residues long. From germline, CDR1 is MGHRA and CDR2 YSYEKL. The CDR3 spells CASSPRGGTAYNSPLHF. DNA of the CDR3: TGTGCCAGCAGCCCCCGGGGCGGGACAGCTTATAATTCACCCCTCCACTTT.

The chain combines TRBV4-2 with TRBJ2-2; D is possibly TRBD2 (5 bases). The CDR3 has 17 amino acids. The V and J ends lost 1 base and 3 bases respectively, with 15 bases between them. CDR1 and CDR2 from the germline V gene are LGHNA and YNFKEQ. This chain's CDR3 is CASSQALEEKDTGELFF. CDR3 nucleotide sequence: TGTGCCAGCAGCCAAGCGTTGGAGGAGAAGGACACCGGGGAGCTGTTTTTT.

The rearrangement uses TRBV2 and TRBJ1-5; D is unresolved. The length of the CDR3 is 14 residues. The V and J ends lost 8 bases and 5 bases respectively, with 16 bases between them. Per the germline V gene, CDR1 is SNHLY and CDR2 is FYNNEI. In nucleotides, the CDR3 is TGTGCCAGCGGGGAGAGTGGCAGTTATCAGCCCCAGCATTTT. Translating it yields CASGESGSYQPQHF.

For this clonotype: Sequence at one end of the junction differs from germline and may be a read error. The J gene is TRBJ2-3, the V gene TRBV11-2; D is uncertain. CDR3 size: 13 residues. CDR1 SGHAT and CDR2 FQNNGV come from the germline V gene. The CDR3 DNA sequence: TGTGGCAGCAGCCTAAGCGATTCGGATACGCAGTATTTT. It specifies CGSSLSDSDTQYF.

This clonotype was found once. The rearrangement uses TRBV10-3 and TRBJ1-4; D gene ambiguous. CDR1 is ENHRY, CDR2 SYGVKD, per germline. This CDR3 has 14 residues. V was trimmed by 4 bases and J by 10 bases, leaving 16 bases between them. CDR3 sequence: CAISGSEGDGKLFF. CDR3 in DNA: TGTGCCATCAGTGGCAGTGAAGGAGATGGAAAACTGTTTTTT.

The CDR3 sequence: CASSLDITSGDHNEQFF. In nucleotides, the CDR3 is TGTGCCAGCAGCTTAGATATCACTAGTGGGGACCACAATGAGCAGTTCTTC. This chain links TRBV11-2 with TRBJ2-1; D is tentatively TRBD1 or TRBD2 (5 bases each). The CDR3 spans 17 residues. Germline values: CDR1 SGHAT, CDR2 FQNNGV. Trimming took 0 bases from V and 5 from J, leaving 17 bases between them.

The chain joins TRBV11-2 to TRBJ1-1; unclear D gene. Per the germline V gene, CDR1 is SGHAT and CDR2 is FQNNGV. The V gene lost 0 bases and the J gene lost 2 bases, with 4 bases spanning the gap. CDR3 length equals 13 residues. In nucleotides, the CDR3 is TGTGCCAGCAGCTTAGAGGGTAACACTGAAGCTTTCTTT. Its translation is CASSLEGNTEAFF.